Listed below are T cell receptor beta chains from one sample, sequenced in a study of spatial heterogeneity in lung cancer. TCRdb ran MiXCR on the 5' RACE reads and lists one entry per CDR3 protein. The sample consists of 60,000 or so distinct CDR3 sequences, approximately 6.3% of them appearing once. The sample was PBMCs, taken at surgery. The source of these receptors is a female donor with early-stage non-small cell lung cancer. Both conserved end residues are part of each CDR3. The D gene is left open where the match is weak. Some rows have no size entry. The others give once, few or many, or a class for an expanded clone.

TRBV29-1	many	TRBJ2-7	TRBD1	CSAPFPTGSSYEQYF	TGCAGCGCTCCCTTTCCGACAGGGAGCTCCTACGAGCAGTACTTC
TRBV7-8	many	TRBJ2-5	NA	CASSLARAQETQYF	TGTGCCAGCAGCTTAGCCAGGGCGCAAGAGACCCAGTACTTC
TRBV5-1	many	TRBJ1-5	NA	CASSPGTGYNQPQHF	TGCGCCAGCAGCCCCGGTACAGGTTACAATCAGCCCCAGCATTTT
TRBV18	NA	TRBJ1-1	NA	CASSPRDAQGTEAFF	TGTGCCAGCTCACCACGGGACGCCCAAGGCACTGAAGCTTTCTTT
TRBV12-3/TRBV12-4	few	TRBJ1-2	NA	CASSLRGNSNYGYTF	TGTGCCAGCAGTTTGCGCGGCAACTCAAACTATGGCTACACCTTC
TRBV11-2	many	TRBJ1-6	TRBD1	CASSLTQGQSSSYNSPLHF	TGTGCCAGCAGCCTCACCCAGGGACAGTCGAGCTCCTATAATTCACCCCTCCACTTT
TRBV14	many	TRBJ2-5	TRBD1	CASSQTQGAQETQYF	TGTGCCAGCAGCCAAACACAGGGGGCCCAAGAGACCCAGTACTTC
TRBV7-2	many	TRBJ2-3	NA	CASSLGVGPDTQYF	TGTGCCAGCAGCTTAGGCGTGGGGCCAGATACGCAGTATTTT
TRBV24-1	many	TRBJ2-3	NA	CATSDWVGPGRTDTQYF	TGTGCCACCAGTGATTGGGTGGGGCCAGGGCGGACAGATACGCAGTATTTT
TRBV27	NA	TRBJ1-6	NA	CASSTTGTPLHF	TGTGCCAGCAGTACAACAGGGACACCCCTCCACTTT
TRBV3-1	many	TRBJ1-1	NA	CASSQVDTEAFF	TGTGCCAGCAGCCAGGTAGACACTGAAGCTTTCTTT
TRBV4-2	many	TRBJ2-7	NA	CASSQAGSSSEQYF	TGTGCCAGCAGCCAAGCCGGTTCTAGCTCCGAGCAGTACTTC
TRBV28	many	TRBJ2-7	TRBD1	CASSLLTGTGVPYEQYF	TGTGCCAGCAGTTTGCTGACCGGGACAGGGGTTCCTTACGAGCAGTACTTC
TRBV5-6	few	TRBJ2-1	NA	CASSFGQGGPQFF	TGTGCCAGCAGCTTTGGGCAGGGTGGGCCGCAGTTCTTC
TRBV3-1	many	TRBJ2-1	TRBD2	CASSLYFLAGVADEQFF	TGTGCCAGCAGCCTCTACTTCCTAGCGGGAGTAGCGGATGAGCAGTTCTTC
TRBV12-3/TRBV12-4	few	TRBJ1-3	TRBD1	CASCSGTATGNTIYF	TGTGCCTCGTGCTCCGGGACAGCAACTGGAAACACCATATATTTT
TRBV16	NA	TRBJ1-5	NA	CASSQGNQHQHF	TGTGCCAGCAGCCAGGGCAATCAGCACCAGCATTTT
TRBV7-2	few	TRBJ1-2	NA	CASSSPTDLGYTF	TGTGCCAGCAGCTCACCCACGGATCTCGGCTACACCTTC
TRBV20-1	medium-sized	TRBJ2-4	NA	CSARGMAKNIQYF	TGCAGTGCTAGAGGGATGGCCAAAAACATTCAGTACTTC
TRBV12-3/TRBV12-4	many	TRBJ1-5	NA	CASSRGEGAYNQPQHF	TGTGCCAGCAGTCGGGGGGAGGGAGCGTACAATCAGCCCCAGCATTTT
TRBV15	few	TRBJ2-3	NA	CATSRDRGDTQYF	TGTGCCACCAGCAGAGATCGCGGAGATACGCAGTATTTT
TRBV28	many	TRBJ2-2	TRBD1	CASSPGQTTRLFF	TGTGCCAGTTCACCGGGACAGACGACAAGGCTGTTTTTT
TRBV6-4	many	TRBJ1-1	TRBD1	CASGTGDGTEAFF	TGTGCCAGCGGGACAGGGGATGGCACTGAAGCTTTCTTT
TRBV5-6	many	TRBJ1-4	NA	CASSPIATNEKLFF	TGTGCCAGCAGTCCCATTGCAACTAATGAAAAACTGTTTTTT
TRBV11-3	NA	TRBJ2-7	TRBD1	CASSLVTGAYEQYF	TGTGCCAGCAGCTTAGTGACAGGGGCCTACGAGCAGTACTTC
TRBV7-6	many	TRBJ2-5	TRBD2	CASSPYSGGSVQETQYF	TGTGCCAGCAGCCCCTACAGCGGGGGCTCGGTCCAAGAGACCCAGTACTTC
TRBV19	many	TRBJ1-1	NA	CASSTLGGILEAFF	TGTGCCAGTAGTACCCTCGGGGGCATCCTTGAAGCTTTCTTT
TRBV3-1	many	TRBJ2-7	TRBD1	CASSHRDRGPEQYF	TGTGCCAGCAGCCACCGGGACAGGGGTCCCGAGCAGTACTTC
TRBV19	NA	TRBJ2-5	NA	CASSIFRTAQETQYF	TGTGCCAGTAGTATATTTCGGACAGCTCAAGAGACCCAGTACTTC
TRBV12-3/TRBV12-4	NA	TRBJ2-5	NA	CASSLMVSETQYF	TGTGCCAGCAGTTTAATGGTCAGCGAGACCCAGTACTTC
TRBV21-1	many	TRBJ1-5	NA	CASSKGHSNQPQHF	TGTGCCAGCAGCAAAGGTCATAGCAATCAGCCCCAGCATTTT
TRBV19	few	TRBJ1-1	NA	CVSSMEANLKGTEAFF	TGTGTCAGTAGTATGGAGGCCAATTTGAAGGGGACTGAAGCTTTCTTT
TRBV12-3/TRBV12-4	many	TRBJ1-5	NA	CASRPTGSQPQHF	TGTGCCAGCAGGCCTACAGGGTCCCAGCCCCAGCATTTT
TRBV12-3/TRBV12-4	many	TRBJ1-4	NA	CASRPGPGEKLFF	TGTGCCAGCAGGCCGGGGCCGGGTGAAAAACTGTTTTTT
TRBV18	few	TRBJ1-3	NA	CASSPGAPALSGNTIYF	TGTGCCAGCTCACCAGGGGCACCCGCTCTCTCTGGAAACACCATATATTTT